This T cell receptor beta chain was recorded in a study of T cells in Graves' hyperthyroidism and ophthalmopathy. Many counts were recorded for this clonotype. The source material, RNA transcripts, was used to amplify TCR beta CDR3 regions. HTBI primers drove first-round RT-PCR of the TCR CDR3. Each CDR3 protein is one row after TCRdb ran MiXCR on the multiplex PCR reads. Of approximately 330,000 distinct CDR3 sequences in the sample, about 20% were seen once. PBMCs stemmed from about 9.5 ml fresh peripheral blood. J lost 3 bases, V lost 5 bases, and 1 base had no gene match. Germline V gives CDR1 SGHDT, CDR2 YYEEEE. The CDR3 loop spans 14 amino acids.

This clonotype originated in a woman between 45 and 65 years old with Graves' hyperthyroidism. The chain is built from TRBV5-6 and TRBJ2-1; 11 bases are shared with TRBD2. The material sequenced was blood. The CDR3 is CASRGTSGYNEQFF. CDR3 nucleotide sequence: TGTGCCAGCAGAGGGACTAGCGGCTACAATGAGCAGTTCTTC. Complete variable domain (other parts from reference TRBV5-6 and TRBJ2-1): DAGVTQSPTHLIKTRGQQVTLRCSPKSGHDTVSWYQQALGQGPQFIFQYYEEEERQRGNFPDRFSGHQFPNYSSELNVNALLLGDSALYLCASRGTSGYNEQFFGPGTRLTVL.